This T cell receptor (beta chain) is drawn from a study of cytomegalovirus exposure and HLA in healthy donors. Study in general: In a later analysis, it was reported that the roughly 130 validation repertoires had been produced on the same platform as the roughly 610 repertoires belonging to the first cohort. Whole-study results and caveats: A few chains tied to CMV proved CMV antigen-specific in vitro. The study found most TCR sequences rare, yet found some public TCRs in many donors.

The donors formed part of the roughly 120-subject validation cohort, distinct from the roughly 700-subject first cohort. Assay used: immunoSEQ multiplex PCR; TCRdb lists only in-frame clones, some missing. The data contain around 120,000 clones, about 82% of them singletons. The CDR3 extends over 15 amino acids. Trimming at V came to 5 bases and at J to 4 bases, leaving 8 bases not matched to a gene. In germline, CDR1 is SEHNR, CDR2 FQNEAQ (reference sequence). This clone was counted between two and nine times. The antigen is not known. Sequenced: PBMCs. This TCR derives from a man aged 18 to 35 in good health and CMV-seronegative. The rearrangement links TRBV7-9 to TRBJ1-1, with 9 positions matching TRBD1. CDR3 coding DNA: TGTGCCAGCAGCCTTTCCGGGACAGGGAGCACTGAAGCTTTCTTT. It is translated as CASSLSGTGSTEAFF.